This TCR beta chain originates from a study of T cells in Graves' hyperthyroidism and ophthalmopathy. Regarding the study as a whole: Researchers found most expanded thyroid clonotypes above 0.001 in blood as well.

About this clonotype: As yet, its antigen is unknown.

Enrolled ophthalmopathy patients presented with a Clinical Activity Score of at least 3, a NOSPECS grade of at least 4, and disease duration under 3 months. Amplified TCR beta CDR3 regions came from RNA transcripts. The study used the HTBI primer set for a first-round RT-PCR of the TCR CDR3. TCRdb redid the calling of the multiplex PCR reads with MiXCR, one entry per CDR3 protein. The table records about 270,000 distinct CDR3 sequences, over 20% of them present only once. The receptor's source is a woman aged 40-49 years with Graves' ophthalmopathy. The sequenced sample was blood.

The DNA for the CDR3 is TGTGCCAGCCGGGGACAGGGGGCGACCTACGAGCAGTACTTC. This codes for CASRGQGATYEQYF. The chain links TRBV6-1 to TRBJ2-7; 12 bases agree with TRBD1. This CDR3 is 14 amino acids long. Germline CDR1 is MNHNS and CDR2 is SASEGT. The V gene end was trimmed by 8 bases and the J gene end by 2 bases; junction bases not matched to a gene: 4.